This T cell receptor (beta chain) was retrieved from a study of cytomegalovirus exposure and HLA in healthy donors. Study-level findings and limits: The classifier reportedly diagnosed cytomegalovirus status with high specificity and sensitivity.

Trimming cost V 4 bases and J 1 base, with 9 bases left between them. Per the germline V gene, CDR1 is SGHDT and CDR2 is YYEEEE. This CDR3 is built from 14 residues. Primers included in the PCR were 60 Vbeta and 13 Jbeta primers. Libraries were prepared by immunoSEQ multiplex PCR; TCRdb keeps only in-frame clonotypes and omits some of them. The sample shows about 110,000 clones, approximately 78% of them seen only once. In regard to this clone: Antigen: not known.

The origin of this receptor is a man younger than 40 in good health and CMV-seropositive. The specimen was PBMCs. This chain links TRBV5-6 with TRBJ1-5, with TRBD1 as a possible D gene (6 bases). The CDR3 sequence is CASSPGTSNQPQHF. The CDR3 DNA follows: TGTGCCAGCAGCCCCGGGACAAGCAATCAGCCCCAGCATTTT.